These 23 T cell receptor beta chains were sequenced from one sample in a study of cytomegalovirus exposure and HLA in healthy donors. Primers for the PCR totalled 60 Vbeta and 13 Jbeta. The method was immunoSEQ multiplex PCR; TCRdb's version includes in-frame clones alone and lacks a portion of them. The sample has 140,000 to 150,000 clones, around 77% seen once. Material for sequencing was PBMCs. These receptors all come from a middle-aged woman in good health and CMV-seropositive.

This chain uses TRBV7-3 with TRBJ1-1; possible D gene TRBD1, 6 bases. The V and J ends lost 6 bases and 6 bases respectively, with 14 bases between them. The CDR3 is 13 residues long. CDR1 and CDR2 from the germline V gene are SGHTA and FQGTGA. The CDR3 spells CASSPRTAAEAFF. CDR3 DNA sequence: TGTGCCAGCAGTCCTCGGACAGCCGCTGAAGCTTTCTTT.

The V gene is TRBV6-1, the J gene TRBJ2-3; TRBD2 matches at 8 bases. Per the germline V gene, CDR1 is MNHNS and CDR2 is SASEGT. The length of the CDR3 is 16 residues. The trim removed 4 bases at V and 6 bases at J, leaving 12 bases unmatched. DNA for the CDR3: TGTGCCAGCAGTGGGAAGCGGGGGTTCCTTGGTGATACGCAGTATTTT. This sequence encodes CASSGKRGFLGDTQYF.

The chain links TRBV30 to TRBJ2-5, with 10 nucleotides matching TRBD2. Per germline, CDR1 GTSNPN and CDR2 SVGIG (reference sequence). Trimming at V came to 0 bases and at J to 8 bases, leaving 3 bases not matched to a gene. This CDR3 spans 13 amino acids. CDR3 sequence reads: CAWSVAGGQTQYF. The CDR3 nucleotides read TGTGCCTGGAGTGTAGCGGGGGGGCAAACCCAGTACTTC.

The chain carries TRBV7-2 and TRBJ2-7; TRBD2 matches at 7 bases. Germline-derived CDR1 and CDR2 are SGHTA and FQGNSA. This CDR3 is 15 amino acids long. Trimming cost V 0 bases and J 0 bases; bases outside gene matches: 2. The CDR3 DNA sequence: TGTGCCAGCAGCTTAGCGGGGGGGTTCTCCTACGAGCAGTACTTC. It translates to CASSLAGGFSYEQYF.

This chain links TRBV27 with TRBJ1-6; maybe TRBD1 (5 bases). This CDR3 contains 16 residues. The V and J ends lost 2 bases and 10 bases respectively, with 18 bases between them. Germline-derived CDR1 and CDR2 are MNHEY and SMNVEV (reference sequence). The DNA for the CDR3 is TGTGCCAGCAGTTTAACCCCCCCGGCAGGGCCCTCACCCCTCCACTTT. It is translated as CASSLTPPAGPSPLHF.

The chain couples TRBV6-5 to TRBJ2-5; D might be TRBD2 (6 bases). The CDR3 loop spans 12 amino acids. The V gene lost 6 bases and the J gene lost 4 bases, with 9 bases spanning the gap. Germline loops: CDR1 MNHEY, CDR2 SVGAGI. Written as DNA, the CDR3 is TGTGCCAGCAGGGAGGGGTCAGAGACCCAGTACTTC. It specifies CASREGSETQYF.

This rearrangement joins TRBV2 to TRBJ1-4, with TRBD1 matching over 12 bases. The V gene end was trimmed by 4 bases and the J gene end by 7 bases; junction bases not matched to a gene: 4. Germline V gives CDR1 SNHLY, CDR2 FYNNEI. The CDR3 is 15 amino acids. Here the CDR3 DNA reads TGTGCCAGCAGTGGCCAGGGACAGGGGGCTGAAAAACTGTTTTTT. Protein: CASSGQGQGAEKLFF.

The chain has TRBV2 and TRBJ2-2, with D possibly TRBD2 on 7 matching bases. V was pared by 7 bases and J by 6 bases, with 15 bases between. Germline values: CDR1 SNHLY, CDR2 FYNNEI. The CDR3 is 14 residues long. The CDR3 loop reads CASMGQGRAGELFF. In DNA, the CDR3 is TGTGCCAGCATGGGGCAGGGGAGGGCCGGGGAGCTGTTTTTT.

The chain couples TRBV18 to TRBJ2-1, with 8 nucleotides matching TRBD1. V lost 2 bases and J lost 6; bases outside the gene matches: 15. The CDR3 consists of 18 residues. Germline V CDR1 and CDR2: KGHSH, LQKENI. CDR3 loop: CASSPRLGDRRYFNEQFF. The CDR3 DNA reads TGTGCCAGCTCACCAAGATTAGGGGACAGGAGATATTTCAATGAGCAGTTCTTC.

This clone was found a few times. This chain connects TRBV7-9 to TRBJ1-5; a weak D match, TRBD1 (6 bases). CDR3 size: 15 residues. CDR1 and CDR2 from the germline V gene are SEHNR and FQNEAQ (reference sequence). V was pared by 1 base and J by 3 bases, with 10 bases between. The CDR3 nucleotides read TGTGCCAGCAGCTTAGGATCAGGGGTCAATCAGCCCCAGCATTTT. It yields the protein CASSLGSGVNQPQHF.

The rearrangement joins TRBV4-2 to TRBJ2-2; 9 bases agree with TRBD2. CDR3 length: 16 amino acids. V lost 2 bases and J lost 6; bases outside the gene matches: 7. Germline V CDR1 and CDR2: LGHNA, YNFKEQ. Here the CDR3 reads CASSQLAGYSPGELFF. CDR3 DNA: TGTGCCAGCAGCCAACTAGCGGGGTATTCCCCCGGGGAGCTGTTTTTT.

The genes are TRBV9 and TRBJ2-5; unclear D gene. The closer fit of TRBJ2-7 to the DNA end suggests the J call may be wrong. This CDR3 has 15 residues. CDR1 is SGDLS, CDR2 YYNGEE, per germline. This CDR3 is CASSVTHSSSYEQYF. CDR3 DNA sequence: TGTGCCAGCAGCGTAACCCATAGTAGCTCCTACGAGCAGTACTTC.

The J gene is TRBJ1-2, the V gene TRBV28; D may be TRBD1 (5 bases). This CDR3 contains 12 residues. With 8 bases removed from V and 8 bases from J, the gap between germline ends came to 15 bases. Per the germline V gene, CDR1 is MDHEN and CDR2 is SYDVKM. The CDR3 loop is CASWGGSGGYTF. The CDR3 DNA sequence: TGTGCCAGCTGGGGGGGAAGCGGCGGCTACACCTTC.

This clone was detected a few times. The J gene is TRBJ1-1, the V gene TRBV27, with D uncertain. Trimming pared 0 bases from V and 0 bases from J, leaving 14 bases between. Germline V gene data show CDR1 as MNHEY and CDR2 as SMNVEV (reference sequence). The CDR3 has 17 amino acids. In nucleotides, the CDR3 is TGTGCCAGCAGTTTATCGTGGTTTACCTCTATGAACACTGAAGCTTTCTTT. Translation gives CASSLSWFTSMNTEAFF.

The V and J genes are TRBV6-5 and TRBJ1-2, with D possibly being TRBD1 (6 bases). V was shortened by 8 bases and J by 7 bases, with 23 bases between the two germline ends. Germline V gene sequence: CDR1 MNHEY, CDR2 SVGAGI. The CDR3 sequence is 15 residues long. Here the CDR3 DNA reads TGTGCCAGCCACGGAGCAGGGGATACCCCGCGTGGCTACACCTTC. This translates into CASHGAGDTPRGYTF.

The rearrangement joins TRBV6-5 to TRBJ1-1; a weak D match, TRBD1 (6 bases). This CDR3 has 14 amino acids. CDR1 is MNHEY, CDR2 SVGAGI, per germline. Trimming took off 2 bases at V and 7 bases at J, with 14 bases between the two ends. CDR3: CASSYPNRVGEAFF. CDR3 coding DNA: TGTGCCAGCAGTTACCCGAACAGGGTGGGTGAAGCTTTCTTT.

The chain combines TRBV7-3 with TRBJ1-2, with D possibly matching TRBD1 (5 bases). Trimming cost V 5 bases and J 7 bases, with 14 bases left between them. CDR1 and CDR2 (germline): SGHTA, FQGTGA. CDR3 length: 13 amino acids. The CDR3 spells CASSGGDHGGYTF. CDR3 bases: TGTGCCAGCAGCGGGGGGGACCACGGTGGCTACACCTTC.

Worth noting for this clone: Sequence at one end of the junction differs from germline and may be a read error. This chain links TRBV7-9 with TRBJ2-3, with D unresolved. The CDR3 has 12 residues. Germline V gene lookup returns CDR1 SEHNR and CDR2 FQNEAQ (reference sequence). The CDR3 nucleotides are TGTTCCAGCAGCTTATTATCAGATACGCAGTATTTT. The encoded protein is CSSSLLSDTQYF.

The chain employs TRBV2 and TRBJ2-7; 7 positions agree with TRBD1. Trimming cost V 6 bases and J 6 bases; bases outside gene matches: 14. CDR1 and CDR2 (germline): SNHLY, FYNNEI. This CDR3 spans 15 amino acids. Here the CDR3 DNA reads TGTGCCAGCAGGGCCCTGGACAGGCCGATTAGCGAGCAGTACTTC. It codes for CASRALDRPISEQYF.

The gene calls are TRBV23-1 and TRBJ2-3, with unresolved D. TRBV23-1 is labeled an ORF, and its function is uncertain. The CDR3 totals 17 residues. Trimming shortened V by 2 bases and J by 4 bases, and 19 bases separated the two germline ends. CDR3 DNA: TGCGCCAGCAGTCAAGAATGGTACGACTTTGTGGCAGATACGCAGTATTTT. Translating gives CASSQEWYDFVADTQYF.

The chain recombines TRBV28 with TRBJ1-3; tentatively, D is TRBD1 (5 bases). The CDR3 is 14 residues long. The V end lost 6 bases, the J end lost 0 bases, and 9 bases lay between the germline ends. CDR1 and CDR2 (germline): MDHEN, SYDVKM. The CDR3 loop is CASSEQGSGNTIYF. CDR3 sequence (DNA): TGTGCCAGCAGCGAGCAGGGCTCTGGAAACACCATATATTTT.

This clone was picked up a small number of times. The chain carries TRBV5-1 and TRBJ1-3; TRBD1 matches at 9 bases. Germline loops: CDR1 SGHRS, CDR2 YFSETQ. CDR3 length: 16 amino acids. V lost 1 base and J lost 2; bases outside the gene matches: 4. CDR3 sequence reads: CASSLSGTGTGNTIYF. The CDR3 DNA is TGCGCCAGCAGCTTGTCGGGGACAGGGACTGGAAACACCATATATTTT. Full variable domain (outside the CDR3, taken from reference TRBV5-1 and TRBJ1-3): KAGVTQTPRYLIKTRGQQVTLSCSPISGHRSVSWYQQTPGQGLQFLFEYFSETQRNKGNFPGRFSGRQFSNSRSEMNVSTLELGDSALYLCASSLSGTGTGNTIYFGEGSWLTVV.

This clone came up a few times. The chain uses TRBV27 and TRBJ2-5; D gene unclear. This CDR3 is built from 13 residues. CDR1 is MNHEY and CDR2 is SMNVEV in the germline V gene (reference sequence). V lost 5 bases, J lost 5 bases, and 12 bases lay in between. CDR3 region: CASSTMLRETQYF. CDR3 sequence (DNA): TGTGCCAGCAGTACCATGCTTCGGGAGACCCAGTACTTC.